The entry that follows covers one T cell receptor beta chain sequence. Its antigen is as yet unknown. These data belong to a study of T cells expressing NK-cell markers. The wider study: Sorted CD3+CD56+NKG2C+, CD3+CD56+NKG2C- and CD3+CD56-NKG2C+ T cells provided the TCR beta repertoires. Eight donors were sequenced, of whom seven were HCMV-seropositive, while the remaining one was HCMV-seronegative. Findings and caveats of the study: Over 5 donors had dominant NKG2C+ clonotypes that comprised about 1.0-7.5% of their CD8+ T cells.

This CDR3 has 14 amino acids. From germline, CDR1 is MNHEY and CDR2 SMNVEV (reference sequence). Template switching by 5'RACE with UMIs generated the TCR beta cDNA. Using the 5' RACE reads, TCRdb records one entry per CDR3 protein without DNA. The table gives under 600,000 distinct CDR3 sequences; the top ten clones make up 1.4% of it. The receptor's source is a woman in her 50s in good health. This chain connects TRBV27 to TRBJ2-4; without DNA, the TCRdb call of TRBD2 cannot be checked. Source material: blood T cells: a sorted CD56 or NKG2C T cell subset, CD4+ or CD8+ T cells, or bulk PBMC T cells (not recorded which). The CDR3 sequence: CASSFQGPKNIQYF.